The rows below give T cell receptor beta chains drawn from one sample of a study of T cells in Graves' hyperthyroidism and ophthalmopathy. TCRdb reprocessed the multiplex PCR reads with MiXCR, giving one entry per CDR3 protein. The sample lists fewer than 450,000 distinct CDR3 sequences, about 18% occurring once. Sequencing was performed on blood. Receptors originate from a man younger than 30 with Graves' ophthalmopathy. Each CDR3 is given with its conserved first and last residue. D genes are given only for firm matches. The listing skips clone size in some rows; elsewhere it reads once, few, many or a size class.

>-|few|TRBJ1-1|TRBV9
TGTGCCAGCAGCCGGGGGGGGGCAGATGAAGCTTTCTTT
CASSRGGADEAFF
>-|many|TRBJ1-2|TRBV11-2
TGTGCCAGCAGCGGTTCGGGAGGGGTAAACTATGGCTACACCTTC
CASSGSGGVNYGYTF
>-|many|TRBJ1-1|TRBV5-1
TGCGCCAGCAGCTTGTTCCAACTTTCGATGAACACTGAAGCTTTCTTT
CASSLFQLSMNTEAFF
>TRBD2|-|TRBJ2-7|TRBV7-2
TGTGCCAGCAGCTGGTCTAGCGGGATCACGAATGAGCAGTACTTC
CASSWSSGITNEQYF
>-|many|TRBJ1-1|TRBV12-3/TRBV12-4
TGTGCCAGCAGTTTTGTACAGACGAGGACTGAAGCTTTCTTT
CASSFVQTRTEAFF
>-|-|TRBJ2-2|TRBV7-3
TGTGCCAGCAGCTTAAGTAGCGGAAACACCGGGGAGCTGTTTTTT
CASSLSSGNTGELFF
>TRBD1|many|TRBJ2-7|TRBV7-2
TGTGCCAGCAGCTACCGGGACAGGCTTGACGAGCAGTACTTC
CASSYRDRLDEQYF
>-|many|TRBJ2-7|TRBV10-1
TGCGCCAGCAGCCCGGGACACTTCTACGAGCAGTACTTC
CASSPGHFYEQYF
>-|-|TRBJ2-7|TRBV5-1
TGCGCCAGCAGCTCACGACAGTCAAACGACTACTACTACGAGCAGTACTTC
CASSSRQSNDYYYEQYF
>TRBD2|many|TRBJ2-7|TRBV11-2
TGTGCCAGCAGCACACCTCAGGGAGGGAGCTCCTACGAGCAGTACTTC
CASSTPQGGSSYEQYF
>TRBD2|-|TRBJ2-3|TRBV6-1
TGTGCCAGCAGTGAAATCGGGGGGGGGCCAACAGATACGCAGTATTTT
CASSEIGGGPTDTQYF
>TRBD1|many|TRBJ1-1|TRBV28
TGTGCCAGCAGTTTAAGGGGGCCTACTGAAGCTTTCTTT
CASSLRGPTEAFF